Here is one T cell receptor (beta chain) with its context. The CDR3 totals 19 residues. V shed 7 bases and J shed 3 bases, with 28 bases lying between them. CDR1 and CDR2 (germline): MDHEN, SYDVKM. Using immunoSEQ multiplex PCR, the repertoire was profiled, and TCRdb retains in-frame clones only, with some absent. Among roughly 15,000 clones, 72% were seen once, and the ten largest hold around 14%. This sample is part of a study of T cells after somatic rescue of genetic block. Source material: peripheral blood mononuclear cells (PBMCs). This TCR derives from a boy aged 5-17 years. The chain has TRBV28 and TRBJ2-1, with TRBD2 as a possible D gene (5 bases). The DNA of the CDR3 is TGTGCCAGCACCACCCTGCGGGCTCCCCCCCAAGGCGTCTACAATGAGCAGTTCTTC. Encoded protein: CASTTLRAPPQGVYNEQFF.